This T cell receptor (beta chain) was observed in a study of blood T cell repertoires in COVID-19. At the level of the study: T cells, B-cell-depleted T cells, or PBMCs supplied cDNA or gDNA.

Original handling: Reference gene primers were amplified, and this amplification served to estimate nucleated cell counts. Libraries were prepared by immunoSEQ multiplex PCR; TCRdb keeps only in-frame clonotypes and omits some of them. D and trimming were read from the DNA, whereas the V and J calls and clone size are those reported in that table. The data show under 50,000 clones, just under 80% seen once. Trimming stripped 4 bases from V and 0 bases from J, with 16 bases between. The CDR3 totals 17 residues. Germline CDR1 reads MDHEN; CDR2 reads SYDVKM. This receptor was identified in an elderly man with active or convalescent COVID-19. Sample: peripheral blood. The J gene is TRBJ1-5, the V gene TRBV28; possible D gene TRBD1, 6 bases. CDR3 nucleotide sequence: TGTGCCAGCAGTTCAGGACAGCCCGCGTATAGCAATCAGCCCCAGCATTTT. Encoded protein: CASSSGQPAYSNQPQHF. Looking up the rest from reference TRBV28 and TRBJ1-5 gives the full variable domain: DVKVTQSSRYLVKRTGEKVFLECVQDMDHENMFWYRQDPGLGLRLIYFSYDVKMKEKGDIPEGYSVSREKKERFSLILESASTNQTSMYLCASSSGQPAYSNQPQHFGDGTRLSIL.